This T cell receptor beta chain was found in a study of blood T cell dynamics during melanoma immunotherapy. The germline gives CDR1 SEHNR, CDR2 FQNEAQ (reference sequence). The CDR3 covers 13 residues. V dropped 2 bases and J dropped 4 bases, with 8 bases sitting between them. As for time point: week 3, after first cycle of checkpoint inhibitor. TCRdb's table, derived via immunoSEQ multiplex PCR, lists solely in-frame clones and lacks some. The table includes about 7,000 clones, approximately 77% detected once. The sequencing used blood, collected from a patient treated with checkpoint blockade. The source is a human donor with melanoma. This sequence joins TRBV7-9 and TRBJ1-1; D gene uncertain. For the CDR3, the DNA is TGTGCCAGCAGCTTAACGAGAGGCACTGAAGCTTTCTTT. Protein sequence: CASSLTRGTEAFF.